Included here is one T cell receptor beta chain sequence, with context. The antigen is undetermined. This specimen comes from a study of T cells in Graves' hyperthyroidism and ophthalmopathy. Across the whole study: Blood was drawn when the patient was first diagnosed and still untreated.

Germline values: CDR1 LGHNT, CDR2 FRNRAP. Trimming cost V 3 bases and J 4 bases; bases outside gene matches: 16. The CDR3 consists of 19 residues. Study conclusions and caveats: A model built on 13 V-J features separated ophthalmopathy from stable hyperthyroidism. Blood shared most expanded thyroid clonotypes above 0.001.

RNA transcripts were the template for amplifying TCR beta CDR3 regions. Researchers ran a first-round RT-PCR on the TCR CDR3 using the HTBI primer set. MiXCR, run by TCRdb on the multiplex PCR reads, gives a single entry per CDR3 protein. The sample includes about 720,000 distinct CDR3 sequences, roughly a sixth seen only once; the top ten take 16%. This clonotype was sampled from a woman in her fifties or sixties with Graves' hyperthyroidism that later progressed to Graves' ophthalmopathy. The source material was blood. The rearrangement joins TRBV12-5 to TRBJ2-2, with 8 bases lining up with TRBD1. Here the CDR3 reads CASGFLGGRGLRPTGELFF. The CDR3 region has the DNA TGTGCTAGTGGTTTCCTCGGGGGCAGGGGGCTTCGCCCCACCGGGGAGCTGTTTTTT.